These T cell receptor beta chains were read from a single sample in a study of blood T cell repertoires in COVID-19. TCRdb's copy holds only in-frame clones and misses some; the assay was immunoSEQ multiplex PCR. The sample consists of 250,000 to 350,000 clones, approximately 87% of them appearing once. The source material was peripheral blood. The receptor source for this set is a woman aged 45-59 years who had recovered from COVID-19. Both conserved end residues are part of each CDR3. D genes are given only for firm matches. Size is omitted from some rows. Given values are once, few, many or a class for expanded clones.

clone_size d_call j_call v_call cdr3_aa cdr3_nt
once . TRBJ2-5 TRBV19 CASSIGSGDSETQYF TGTGCCAGTAGTATAGGTAGCGGGGACAGCGAGACCCAGTACTTC
. TRBD1 TRBJ1-2 TRBV3-1/TRBV3-2 CASSDRGQGYTF TGTGCCAGCAGTGACAGGGGGCAAGGCTACACCTTC
. . TRBJ2-1 TRBV4-3 CASSHLNEQFF TGCGCCAGCAGCCACCTGAATGAGCAGTTCTTC
. TRBD2 TRBJ2-3 TRBV28 CASIPGLEVDTQYF TGTGCCAGCATCCCGGGACTAGAGGTAGATACGCAGTATTTT
. TRBD2 TRBJ2-3 TRBV7-9 CASSRPSGTSTDTQYF TGTGCCAGCAGCCGCCCCAGCGGGACTAGCACAGATACGCAGTATTTT
. . TRBJ1-1 TRBV18 CASSQSGGVGTEAFF TGTGCCAGCTCACAAAGTGGGGGGGTAGGCACTGAAGCTTTCTTT
. . TRBJ2-7 TRBV28 CASNPGTNYEQYF TGTGCCAGCAACCCCGGGACAAACTACGAGCAGTACTTC
. TRBD1 TRBJ2-5 TRBV5-8 CASSLAGTGRFAETQYF TGTGCCAGCAGCTTGGCTGGGACAGGGAGGTTTGCGGAGACCCAGTACTTC
. . TRBJ2-1 TRBV4-3 CASSQTDSFNEQFF TGCGCCAGCAGCCAGACGGACAGCTTCAATGAGCAGTTCTTC
. TRBD1 TRBJ1-2 TRBV9 CASSSRQGDTGGYTF TGTGCCAGCAGCTCTAGACAGGGAGACACGGGAGGCTACACCTTC
. . TRBJ1-6 TRBV5-4 CASSSGEAGEGSPLHF TGTGCCAGCAGCTCTGGGGAGGCAGGAGAAGGATCACCCCTCCACTTT
. . TRBJ1-1 TRBV25-1 CASSAPGAPTKNTEAFF TGTGCCAGCAGTGCCCCTGGGGCACCAACCAAGAACACTGAAGCTTTCTTT
. . TRBJ2-3 TRBV6-6 CASSQSTDTQYF TGTGCCAGCAGCCAAAGCACAGATACGCAGTATTTT
. . TRBJ2-5 TRBV7-8 CASSPGWGSGKETQYF TGTGCCAGCAGCCCCGGGTGGGGTTCCGGGAAAGAGACCCAGTACTTC
. . TRBJ2-1 TRBV5-1 CASSLSPPDSNEQFF TGCGCCAGCAGCCTTTCCCCTCCGGACAGTAATGAGCAGTTCTTC
. . TRBJ1-2 TRBV12-5 CASGYLGETGYTF TGTGCTAGTGGTTACCTCGGGGAAACTGGCTACACCTTC
medium-sized TRBD2 TRBJ2-1 TRBV19 CASSVTSGDYNEQFF TGTGCCAGTAGTGTAACTAGCGGGGATTACAATGAGCAGTTCTTC
. . TRBJ1-4 TRBV6-5 CASSYSGSQGNEKLFF TGTGCCAGCAGTTACTCGGGTTCGCAGGGTAATGAAAAACTGTTTTTT
. . TRBJ1-1 TRBV28 CASSLSTLGGAFF TGTGCCAGCAGTTTATCCACCTTGGGGGGAGCTTTCTTT
. . TRBJ2-7 TRBV19 CASQATSGSFYEQYF TGTGCCAGTCAAGCCACATCGGGGTCCTTCTACGAGCAGTACTTC
. . TRBJ2-7 TRBV18 CASSPDTSVTYEQYF TGTGCCAGCTCGCCGGACACCAGTGTCACCTACGAGCAGTACTTC
once . TRBJ1-2 TRBV3-1/TRBV3-2 CASSRAGAYGYTF TGTGCCAGCAGCCGGGCGGGAGCTTATGGCTACACCTTC
. TRBD1 TRBJ2-5 TRBV4-3 CASSIRQGPGETQYF TGCGCCAGCAGCATACGACAGGGGCCAGGAGAGACCCAGTACTTC
. TRBD1 TRBJ1-5 TRBV7-6 CASSSGTGRGQPQHF TGTGCCAGCAGCTCGGGGACAGGTCGGGGTCAGCCCCAGCATTTT
. . TRBJ2-3 TRBV19 CASSIGGGTDTQYF TGTGCCAGTAGTATCGGTGGTGGCACAGATACGCAGTATTTT
. . TRBJ1-5 TRBV27 CASSPRGDQPQHF TGTGCCAGCAGTCCCCGGGGGGATCAGCCCCAGCATTTT
. . TRBJ1-5 TRBV19 CASSIVAGAHGSNQPQHF TGTGCCAGTAGTATAGTAGCAGGGGCGCATGGGAGCAATCAGCCCCAGCATTTT
. TRBD2 TRBJ2-3 TRBV19 CASSTPGLAAADTQYF TGTGCCAGTAGTACGCCGGGACTAGCAGCAGCAGATACGCAGTATTTT
. . TRBJ1-2 TRBV28 CASINQGSWGYTF TGTGCCAGCATCAATCAGGGTTCATGGGGCTACACCTTC
. . TRBJ1-2 TRBV18 CASSPDGNYGYTF TGTGCCAGCTCACCCGACGGGAACTATGGCTACACCTTC
. . TRBJ1-1 TRBV30 CAWSVEGRYTEAFF TGTGCCTGGAGTGTTGAGGGCCGCTACACTGAAGCTTTCTTT
. . TRBJ2-7 TRBV2 CASSAGTKNYEQYF TGTGCCAGCAGTGCCGGGACAAAAAACTACGAGCAGTACTTC
. . TRBJ2-1 TRBV19 CASSVAWSSYNEQFF TGTGCCAGTAGCGTCGCGTGGAGCTCCTACAATGAGCAGTTCTTC
. TRBD2 TRBJ2-5 TRBV5-1 CASSLEVSGGAHWETQYF TGCGCCAGCAGCTTGGAGGTTAGCGGGGGGGCGCATTGGGAGACCCAGTACTTC
. . TRBJ2-1 TRBV10-3 CAISPVDTNNEQFF TGTGCCATCTCCCCCGTCGACACCAACAATGAGCAGTTCTTC
. . TRBJ2-3 TRBV19 CASSIARVSGDTQYF TGTGCCAGTAGTATAGCCCGAGTTTCGGGAGATACGCAGTATTTT
once TRBD1 TRBJ1-4 TRBV5-6 CASSLGTGMREKLFF TGTGCCAGCAGCTTGGGGACAGGGATGAGGGAAAAACTGTTTTTT
. . TRBJ2-2 TRBV21-1 CASCSTGKNTGELFF TGTGCCAGCTGTAGCACCGGGAAGAACACCGGGGAGCTGTTTTTT
once . TRBJ1-5 TRBV6-5 CASSYRGNQPQHF TGTGCCAGCAGTTACAGAGGGAATCAGCCCCAGCATTTT
. . TRBJ2-7 TRBV6-6 CASNRLGAGKNYEQYF TGTGCCAGCAACCGACTGGGGGCAGGGAAAAATTACGAGCAGTACTTC
once . TRBJ2-6 TRBV6-5 CASGRQRSGANVLTF TGTGCCAGCGGGAGGCAAAGGTCTGGGGCCAACGTCCTGACTTTC
. . TRBJ1-2 TRBV29-1 CSVRLMTGANYGYTF TGCAGCGTTAGACTTATGACAGGCGCTAACTATGGCTACACCTTC
. TRBD1 TRBJ1-2 TRBV3-1/TRBV3-2 CASSQEQGHYGYTF TGTGCCAGCAGCCAAGAACAGGGGCACTATGGCTACACCTTC
. TRBD2 TRBJ2-2 TRBV24-1 CATSSLAGADTGELFF TGTGCCACCAGTTCTCTAGCGGGAGCGGACACCGGGGAGCTGTTTTTT
. . TRBJ1-1 TRBV4-3 CASSQDLGALNTEAFF TGCGCCAGCAGCCAAGATCTAGGGGCCTTGAACACTGAAGCTTTCTTT
few . TRBJ2-5 TRBV6-1 CASSGRRTENQETQYF TGTGCCAGCAGTGGGAGGAGGACAGAGAACCAAGAGACCCAGTACTTC
. TRBD2 TRBJ2-1 TRBV5-1 CASSLRGTSGSGEQFF TGCGCCAGCAGCTTGAGAGGGACTAGCGGGAGTGGGGAGCAGTTCTTC
. TRBD1 TRBJ1-4 TRBV9 CASSPRTGGGEKLFF TGTGCCAGCAGCCCCCGGACAGGGGGCGGTGAAAAACTGTTTTTT
. TRBD1 TRBJ1-2 TRBV28 CASSPVPSRGRLGYTF TGTGCCAGCAGTCCTGTTCCCTCCAGGGGGCGCCTTGGCTACACCTTC
few . TRBJ1-5 TRBV20-1 CSASTAYSNQPQHF TGCAGTGCTAGTACAGCTTATAGCAATCAGCCCCAGCATTTT
. . TRBJ1-3 TRBV9 CASSADWQRNTIYF TGTGCCAGCAGCGCTGATTGGCAGAGAAACACCATATATTTT
. TRBD2 TRBJ2-7 TRBV7-2 CASSQGLAGSGVEQYF TGTGCCAGCAGCCAGGGACTAGCGGGATCAGGGGTCGAGCAGTACTTC
. TRBD1 TRBJ1-2 TRBV6-1 CASSEQGVKDGYTF TGTGCCAGCAGTGAACAGGGGGTTAAGGATGGCTACACCTTC
. . TRBJ2-3 TRBV7-9 CASSPASSDTQYF TGTGCCAGCAGCCCCGCGAGTTCAGATACGCAGTATTTT
. TRBD2 TRBJ2-6 TRBV5-1 CASKRTSGSSGANVLTF TGCGCCAGCAAGCGCACTAGCGGGTCCTCTGGGGCCAACGTCCTGACTTTC
. . TRBJ2-3 TRBV7-6 CASSSGLEADTQYF TGTGCCAGCAGCTCGGGGTTGGAAGCGGATACGCAGTATTTT